This T cell receptor (beta chain) was observed in a study of cytomegalovirus exposure and HLA in healthy donors. Turning to the study itself: A previous analysis identified 100 million or so unique TCR beta sequences derived from some 170 million T cells.

CDR1 SGHDN and CDR2 FVKESK come from the germline V gene. The CDR3 is 16 amino acids. Trimming cost V 3 bases and J 1 base, with 15 bases left between them. The study's findings and limits: CMV antigen specificity was confirmed in vitro for a few CMV-associated chains. Serostatus for CMV was the only available immune exposure information. Later work showed greater clonal expansion in HLA-associated TCR beta chains than in equally common others.

The primer mix had 60 Vbeta and 13 Jbeta primers. Sequenced by immunoSEQ multiplex PCR; TCRdb stores in-frame clones only, minus some. The sample yields more than 100,000 clones, around 80% seen once. On this clone itself: Its antigen is still unknown.

The TCR originated in a female donor in good health and CMV-seropositive. The V and J genes are TRBV14 and TRBJ1-1; no firm D call. Sequenced sample: PBMCs. CDR3 DNA sequence: TGTGCCAGCAGCCATGCGGGCGCCTGGAGGAACACTGAAGCTTTCTTT. Protein: CASSHAGAWRNTEAFF.